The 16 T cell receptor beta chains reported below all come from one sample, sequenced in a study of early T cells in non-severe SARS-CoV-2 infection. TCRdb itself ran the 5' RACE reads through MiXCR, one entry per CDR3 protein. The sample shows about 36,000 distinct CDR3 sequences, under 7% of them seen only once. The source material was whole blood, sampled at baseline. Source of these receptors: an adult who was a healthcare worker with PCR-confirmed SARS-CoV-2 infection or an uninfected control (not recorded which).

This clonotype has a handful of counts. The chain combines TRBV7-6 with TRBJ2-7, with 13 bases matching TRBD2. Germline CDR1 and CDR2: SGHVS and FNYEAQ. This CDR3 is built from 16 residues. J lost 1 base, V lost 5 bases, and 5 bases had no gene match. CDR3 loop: CASSPRLAGGSYEQYF. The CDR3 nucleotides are TGTGCCAGCAGCCCCAGACTAGCGGGAGGATCCTACGAGCAGTACTTC.

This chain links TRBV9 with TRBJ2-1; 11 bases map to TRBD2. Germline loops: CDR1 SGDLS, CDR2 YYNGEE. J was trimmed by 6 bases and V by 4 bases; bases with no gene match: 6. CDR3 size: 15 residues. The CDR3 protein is CASSPGLAVINEQFF. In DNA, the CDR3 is TGTGCCAGCAGCCCGGGACTAGCGGTAATCAATGAGCAGTTCTTC.

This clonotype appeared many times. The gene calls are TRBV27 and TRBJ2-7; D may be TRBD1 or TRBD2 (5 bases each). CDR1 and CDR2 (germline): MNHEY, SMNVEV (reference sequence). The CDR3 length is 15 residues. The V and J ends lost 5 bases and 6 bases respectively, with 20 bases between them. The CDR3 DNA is TGTGCCAGCAGTCCCCGGGACCCTCGGTGGTCCGAGCAGTACTTC. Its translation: CASSPRDPRWSEQYF.

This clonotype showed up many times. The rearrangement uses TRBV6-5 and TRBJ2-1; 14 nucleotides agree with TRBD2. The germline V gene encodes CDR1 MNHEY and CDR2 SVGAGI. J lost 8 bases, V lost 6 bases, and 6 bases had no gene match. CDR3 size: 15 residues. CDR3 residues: CASSLTSGRGDEQFF. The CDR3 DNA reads TGTGCCAGCAGCTTGACTAGCGGGAGGGGGGATGAGCAGTTCTTC.

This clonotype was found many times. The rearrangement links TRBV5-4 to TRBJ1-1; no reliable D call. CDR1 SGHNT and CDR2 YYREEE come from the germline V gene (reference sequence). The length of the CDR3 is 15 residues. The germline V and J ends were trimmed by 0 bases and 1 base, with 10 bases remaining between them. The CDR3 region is CASSLAGQRNTEAFF. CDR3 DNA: TGTGCCAGCAGCTTGGCGGGCCAGAGGAACACTGAAGCTTTCTTT.

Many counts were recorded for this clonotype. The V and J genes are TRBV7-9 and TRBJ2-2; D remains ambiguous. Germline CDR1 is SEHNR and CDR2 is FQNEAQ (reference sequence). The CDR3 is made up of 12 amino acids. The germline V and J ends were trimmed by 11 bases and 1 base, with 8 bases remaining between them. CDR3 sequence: CAALGNTGELFF. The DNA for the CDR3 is TGTGCCGCACTTGGGAACACCGGGGAGCTGTTTTTT.

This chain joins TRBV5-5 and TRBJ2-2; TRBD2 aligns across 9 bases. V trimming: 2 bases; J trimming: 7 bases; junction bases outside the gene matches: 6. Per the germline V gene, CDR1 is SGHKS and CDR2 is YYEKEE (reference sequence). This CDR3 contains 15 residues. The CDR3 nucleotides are TGTGCCAGCAGCTTTCCGGGACTAGCAGGCGGGGAGCTGTTTTTT. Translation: CASSFPGLAGGELFF.

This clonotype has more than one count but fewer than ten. CDR3: CASTSRGTSSYNEQFF. DNA for the CDR3: TGTGCCAGCACTTCCCGAGGGACTAGCTCCTACAATGAGCAGTTCTTC. The V gene is TRBV12-3 or TRBV12-4, the J gene TRBJ2-1, with 8 bases lining up with TRBD2. The V gene end was trimmed by 7 bases and the J gene end by 0 bases; junction bases not matched to a gene: 8. This CDR3 spans 16 amino acids.

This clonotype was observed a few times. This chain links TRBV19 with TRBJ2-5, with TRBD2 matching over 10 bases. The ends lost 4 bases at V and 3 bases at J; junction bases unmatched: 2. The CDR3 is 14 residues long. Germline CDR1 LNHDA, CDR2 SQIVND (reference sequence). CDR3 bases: TGTGCCAGTAGTACCGGACTAGCGGAAGAGACCCAGTACTTC. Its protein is CASSTGLAEETQYF. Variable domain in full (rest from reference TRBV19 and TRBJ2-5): DGGITQSPKYLFRKEGQNVTLSCEQNLNHDAMYWYRQDPGQGLRLIYYSQIVNDFQKGDIAEGYSVSREKKESFPLTVTSAQKNPTAFYLCASSTGLAEETQYFGPGTRLLVL.

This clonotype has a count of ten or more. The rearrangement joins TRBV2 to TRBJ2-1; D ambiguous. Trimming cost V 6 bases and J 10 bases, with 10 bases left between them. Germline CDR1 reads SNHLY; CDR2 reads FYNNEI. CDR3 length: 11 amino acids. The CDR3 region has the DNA TGTGCCAGCAGCCCCTACACAGAGCAGTTCTTC. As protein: CASSPYTEQFF. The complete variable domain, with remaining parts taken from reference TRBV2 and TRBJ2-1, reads EPEVTQTPSHQVTQMGQEVILRCVPISNHLYFYWYRQILGQKVEFLVSFYNNEISEKSEIFDDQFSVERPDGSNFTLKIRSTKLEDSAMYFCASSPYTEQFFGPGTRLTVL.

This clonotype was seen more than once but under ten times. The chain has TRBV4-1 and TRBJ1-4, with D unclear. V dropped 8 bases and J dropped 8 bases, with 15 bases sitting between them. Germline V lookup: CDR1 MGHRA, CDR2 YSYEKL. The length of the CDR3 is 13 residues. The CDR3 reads CASSKVIGEKLFF. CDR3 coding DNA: TGCGCCAGCTCTAAGGTTATCGGGGAAAAACTGTTTTTT.

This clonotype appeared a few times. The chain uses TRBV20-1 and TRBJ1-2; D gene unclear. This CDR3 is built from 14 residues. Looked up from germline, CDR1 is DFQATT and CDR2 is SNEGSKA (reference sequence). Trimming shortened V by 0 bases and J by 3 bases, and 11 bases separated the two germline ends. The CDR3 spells CSARDGANYYGYTF. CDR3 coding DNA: TGCAGTGCTAGAGATGGAGCAAACTACTATGGCTACACCTTC.

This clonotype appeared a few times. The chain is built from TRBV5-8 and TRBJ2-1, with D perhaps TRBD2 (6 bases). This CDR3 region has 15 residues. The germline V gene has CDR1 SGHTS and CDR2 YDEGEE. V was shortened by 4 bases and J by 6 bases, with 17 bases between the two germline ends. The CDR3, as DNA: TGTGCCAGCAGCGCATACTGGCGGGACCCCAATGAGCAGTTCTTC. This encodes CASSAYWRDPNEQFF.

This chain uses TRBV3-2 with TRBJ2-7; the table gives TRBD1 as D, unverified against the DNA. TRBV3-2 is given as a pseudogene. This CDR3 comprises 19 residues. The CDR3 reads CASSHSLAGAELRSYEQYF. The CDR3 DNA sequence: TGTGCCAGCAGCCACTCCCTCGCCGGGGCAGAATTGCGCTCCTACGAGCAGTACTTC.

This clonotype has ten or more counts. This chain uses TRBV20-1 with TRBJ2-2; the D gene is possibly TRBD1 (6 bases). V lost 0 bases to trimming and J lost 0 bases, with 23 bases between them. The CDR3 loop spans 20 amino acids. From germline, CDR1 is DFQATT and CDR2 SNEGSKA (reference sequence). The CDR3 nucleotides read TGCAGTGCTAGAGATCGAGTCCTAGGGAGACAGGAGACGAACACCGGGGAGCTGTTTTTT. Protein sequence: CSARDRVLGRQETNTGELFF.

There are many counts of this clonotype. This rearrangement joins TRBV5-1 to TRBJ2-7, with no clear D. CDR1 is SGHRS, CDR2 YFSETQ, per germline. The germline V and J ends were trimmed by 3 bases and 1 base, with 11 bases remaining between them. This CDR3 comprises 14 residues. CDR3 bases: TGCGCCAGCAGCTCCACGGCCGAATCCTACGAGCAGTACTTC. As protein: CASSSTAESYEQYF.